This T cell receptor (beta chain) was profiled in a study of OX40 agonist ivuxolimab in advanced cancers. Study information: The patients got ivuxolimab, which is an agonistic anti-OX40 (CD134) antibody. Males comprised roughly four fifths of the group, whose mean age was approximately 60 years (range roughly 23 to 90).

Study conclusions and caveats: CD8+ T cells (on average) carried more expanded clones than CD4+ T cells.

The table came from immunoSEQ multiplex PCR; TCRdb's copy has only in-frame clones and leaves some out. The table shows about 33,000 clones, with about 92% occurring only once. V was clipped by 3 bases and J by 3 bases; unmatched bases: 3. Germline V lookup: CDR1 MNHEY, CDR2 SVGAGI. This CDR3 contains 15 residues. Details on this clone: The target antigen is unknown.

The study sampled blood at baseline, cycle 4 day 1, and cycle 7 day 1. The source material was CD4+ or CD8+ T cells sorted from blood, sampled in a trial of the OX40 agonist ivuxolimab. The TCR was taken from an adult with an advanced solid tumor such as melanoma, head and neck, liver or kidney cancer. The chain is built from TRBV6-5 and TRBJ2-3, with TRBD1 identical over 10 bases. The CDR3 is CASSYEDRGTDTQYF. The CDR3 coding sequence is TGTGCCAGCAGTTATGAGGACAGGGGGACAGATACGCAGTATTTT.